The rows below give T cell receptor beta chains drawn from one sample of a study of human T cells and chemical hapten exposure. In TCRdb, the RACE reads were re-called with MiXCR into one record per CDR3 protein. In the table there are about 84,000 distinct CDR3 sequences, about 10% of which are singletons. The specimen was whole blood, collected in connection with sensitization to the hapten diphenylcyclopropenone (DPC). Receptors were obtained from a woman between 50 and 59 years old with alopecia areata. Some clones in this sample may be carry-over from other donors' samples. Each CDR3 is given with its conserved first and last residue. Each record gives: CDR3 protein, CDR3 DNA, J gene, V gene, clone size, D gene. The D gene is left open where the match is weak. A clone size is listed for some rows: how often the clone was seen (once, few, many), or a class if it is expanded.

CDR3: CSARVEGANTEAFF; DNA: TGCAGTGCTAGAGTGGAGGGGGCTAACACTGAAGCTTTCTTT; J: TRBJ1-1; V: TRBV20-1; size: many; D: TRBD1
CDR3: CSVGGSEPAF; DNA: TGCAGCGTGGGGGGGAGCGAGCCCGCCTTC; J: TRBJ2-1; V: TRBV29-1; size: few; D: TRBD2
CDR3: CASSLLRGRTDTQYF; DNA: TGTGCCAGCAGCTTACTCCGCGGGAGAACAGATACGCAGTATTTT; J: TRBJ2-3; V: TRBV7-8; size: NA; D: TRBD2
CDR3: CASSRDSFGEQFF; DNA: TGTGCCAGCAGTAGGGACTCCTTCGGTGAGCAGTTCTTC; J: TRBJ2-1; V: TRBV5-5; size: few; D: NA
CDR3: CASSRDIPSYEQYF; DNA: TGCGCCAGCAGCAGGGACATCCCGTCCTACGAGCAGTACTTC; J: TRBJ2-7; V: TRBV5-1; size: NA; D: NA
CDR3: CASSQEPGLGDEQYF; DNA: TGTGCCAGCAGCCAAGAGCCGGGATTGGGGGACGAGCAGTACTTC; J: TRBJ2-7; V: TRBV3-1; size: many; D: NA
CDR3: CASSPPFPSLYNEQFF; DNA: TGTGCCAGCAGCCCCCCTTTTCCCTCCCTATACAATGAGCAGTTCTTC; J: TRBJ2-1; V: TRBV11-2; size: many; D: NA
CDR3: CASGGDRGSYEQYF; DNA: TGTGCCAGCGGGGGAGACAGGGGGTCCTACGAGCAGTACTTC; J: TRBJ2-7; V: TRBV27; size: few; D: TRBD1
CDR3: CASRRTADTQYF; DNA: TGTGCCAGCAGGCGGACAGCAGATACGCAGTATTTT; J: TRBJ2-3; V: TRBV6-2/TRBV6-3; size: NA; D: NA
CDR3: CASSLDGQGAAQIYEQYF; DNA: TGTGCCAGCAGCTTAGATGGACAGGGGGCGGCCCAGATCTACGAGCAGTACTTC; J: TRBJ2-7; V: TRBV11-2; size: NA; D: TRBD1
CDR3: CASNDRGPTDTQYF; DNA: TGTGCCAGCAACGACAGGGGTCCCACAGATACGCAGTATTTT; J: TRBJ2-3; V: TRBV7-3; size: many; D: TRBD1
CDR3: CASSAGLAARGEQFF; DNA: TGTGCCAGCAGCGCGGGACTAGCGGCCAGAGGTGAGCAGTTCTTC; J: TRBJ2-1; V: TRBV5-4; size: many; D: TRBD2
CDR3: CASSGGQGIANQPQHF; DNA: TGTGCCAGCAGCGGTGGACAGGGAATAGCAAATCAGCCCCAGCATTTT; J: TRBJ1-5; V: TRBV5-8; size: many; D: TRBD1
CDR3: CASSQLRTDYGYTF; DNA: TGTGCCAGCAGCCAATTGAGGACGGACTATGGCTACACCTTC; J: TRBJ1-2; V: TRBV16; size: NA; D: NA
CDR3: CAISELGQGPDTQYF; DNA: TGTGCCATCAGTGAGTTGGGACAGGGTCCAGATACGCAGTATTTT; J: TRBJ2-3; V: TRBV10-3; size: few; D: TRBD1
CDR3: CASSYDRGPQETQYF; DNA: TGTGCCAGCAGCTACGACAGGGGCCCACAAGAGACCCAGTACTTC; J: TRBJ2-5; V: TRBV7-3; size: few; D: TRBD1
CDR3: CASSVDLEEQFF; DNA: TGTGCCAGCAGCGTAGATCTGGAGGAGCAGTTCTTC; J: TRBJ2-1; V: TRBV9; size: many; D: NA
CDR3: CAWSVLPSPLHF; DNA: TGTGCCTGGAGTGTACTGCCTTCACCCCTCCACTTT; J: TRBJ1-6; V: TRBV30; size: NA; D: NA
CDR3: CSARSGRGEQYF; DNA: TGCAGTGCTAGGAGCGGGCGCGGCGAGCAGTACTTC; J: TRBJ2-7; V: TRBV20-1; size: many; D: NA
CDR3: CASSPGQNDQPQHF; DNA: TGTGCCAGCTCACCCGGACAGAACGATCAGCCCCAGCATTTT; J: TRBJ1-5; V: TRBV18; size: many; D: NA
CDR3: CASRALVIVGEQFF; DNA: TGTGCCAGTCGCGCACTAGTGATTGTGGGGGAGCAGTTCTTC; J: TRBJ2-1; V: TRBV2; size: many; D: NA
CDR3: CASSVTSGSSYTGELFF; DNA: TGTGCCAGCAGCGTGACTAGCGGGAGTTCGTACACCGGGGAGCTGTTTTTT; J: TRBJ2-2; V: TRBV7-8; size: many; D: TRBD2